This TCR beta chain was found in a study of CD8 T cells in Susac syndrome. Background on the study: At the time their blood was drawn, patients with Susac syndrome were either therapy-naive, on corticosteroids (with some of them also receiving intravenous immunoglobulin), or on intravenous immunoglobulin alone.

RNA was extracted with the RNeasy kit, and a quantity of roughly 0.45 to 1 ug was reverse transcribed using random hexamers. A multiplex approach, immunoSEQ multiplex PCR, amplified TCR beta CDR3 across 54 Vbeta and 13 Jbeta. Each CDR3 protein gets one entry after TCRdb re-called the immunoSEQ multiplex PCR reads with MiXCR. The sample holds about 180,000 distinct CDR3 sequences, 94% seen once. From blood CD8+ and CD4+ T cells, TCR beta sequences were generated. The CD8+ and CD4+ T cells were isolated magnetically using a negative isolation approach, whereas the TEMRA cells were enriched by FACS. Trimming at V came to 2 bases and at J to 8 bases, leaving 5 bases not matched to a gene. This CDR3 is 14 amino acids long. Germline V gene data show CDR1 as DFQATT and CDR2 as SNEGSKA (reference sequence).

This clonotype was obtained from a human donor with Susac syndrome. Sequencing input: CD4+ T cells from PBMCs. V gene TRBV20-1 combines with J gene TRBJ2-1, with 11 nucleotides matching TRBD2. CDR3 nucleotides: TGCAGTGCTAGAATTACTAGCGGGGGTGATGAGCAGTTCTTC. Translation gives CSARITSGGDEQFF.